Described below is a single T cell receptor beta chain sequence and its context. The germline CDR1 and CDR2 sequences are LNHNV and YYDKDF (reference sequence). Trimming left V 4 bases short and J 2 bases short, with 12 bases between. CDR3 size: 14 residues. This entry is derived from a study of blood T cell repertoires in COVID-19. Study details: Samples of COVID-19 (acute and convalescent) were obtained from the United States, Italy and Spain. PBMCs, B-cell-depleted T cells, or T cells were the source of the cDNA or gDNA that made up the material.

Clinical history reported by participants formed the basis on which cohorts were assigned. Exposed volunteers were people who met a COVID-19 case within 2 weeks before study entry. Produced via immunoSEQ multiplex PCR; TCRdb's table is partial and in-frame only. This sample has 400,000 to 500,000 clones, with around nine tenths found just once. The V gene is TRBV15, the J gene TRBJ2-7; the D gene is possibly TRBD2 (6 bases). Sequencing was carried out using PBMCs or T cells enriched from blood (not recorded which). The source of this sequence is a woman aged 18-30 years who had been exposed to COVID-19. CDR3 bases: TGTGCCACCAGCATGGGGGGTGGTCCCTACGAGCAGTACTTC. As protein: CATSMGGGPYEQYF. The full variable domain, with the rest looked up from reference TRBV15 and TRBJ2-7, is DAMVIQNPRYQVTQFGKPVTLSCSQTLNHNVMYWYQQKSSQAPKLLFHYYDKDFNNEADTPDNFQSRRPNTSFCFLDIRSPGLGDTAMYLCATSMGGGPYEQYFGPGTRLTVT.